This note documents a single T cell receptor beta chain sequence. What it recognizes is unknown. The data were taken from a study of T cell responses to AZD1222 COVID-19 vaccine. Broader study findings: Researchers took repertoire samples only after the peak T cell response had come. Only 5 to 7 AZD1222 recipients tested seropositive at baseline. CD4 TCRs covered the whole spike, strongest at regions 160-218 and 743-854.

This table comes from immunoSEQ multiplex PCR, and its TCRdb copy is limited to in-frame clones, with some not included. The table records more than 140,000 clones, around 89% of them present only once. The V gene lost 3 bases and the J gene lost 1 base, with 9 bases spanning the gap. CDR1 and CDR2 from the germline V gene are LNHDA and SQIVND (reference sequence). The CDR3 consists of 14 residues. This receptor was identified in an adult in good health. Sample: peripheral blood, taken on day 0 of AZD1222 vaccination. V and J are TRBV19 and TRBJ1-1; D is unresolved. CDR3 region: CASSMSATNTEAFF. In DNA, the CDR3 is TGTGCCAGTAGTATGTCGGCCACGAACACTGAAGCTTTCTTT.